This TCR beta chain was identified in a study of blood T cell repertoires in COVID-19. Across the study: From T cells, B-cell-depleted T cells, or PBMCs came the material, which was cDNA or gDNA.

V was shortened by 5 bases and J by 0 bases, with 11 bases between the two germline ends. This CDR3 contains 15 residues. Looked up from germline, CDR1 is LNHDA and CDR2 is SQIVND (reference sequence). The data were produced by immunoSEQ multiplex PCR, yet TCRdb's version contains in-frame clones alone and is incomplete. The sample has approximately 250,000 clones, around nine tenths seen once; the top ten hold about 8.6%. This sequence originates from a man aged 35-49 years with active or convalescent COVID-19. This rearrangement joins TRBV19 to TRBJ1-3; D gene uncertain. Sequenced input: peripheral blood. CDR3 region: CASSRQVPSGNTIYF. CDR3 in DNA: TGTGCCAGTAGTCGTCAGGTGCCCTCTGGAAACACCATATATTTT.